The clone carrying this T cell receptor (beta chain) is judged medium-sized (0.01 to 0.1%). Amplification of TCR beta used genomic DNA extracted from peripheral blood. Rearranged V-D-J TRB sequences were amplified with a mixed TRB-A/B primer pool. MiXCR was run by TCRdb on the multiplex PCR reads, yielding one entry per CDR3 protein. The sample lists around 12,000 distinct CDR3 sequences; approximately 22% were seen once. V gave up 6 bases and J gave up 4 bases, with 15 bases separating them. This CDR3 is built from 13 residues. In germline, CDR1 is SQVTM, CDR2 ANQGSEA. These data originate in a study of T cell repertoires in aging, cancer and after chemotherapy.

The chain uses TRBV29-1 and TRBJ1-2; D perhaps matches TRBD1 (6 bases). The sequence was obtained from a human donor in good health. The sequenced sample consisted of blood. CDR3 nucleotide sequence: TGCAGCGTGGGGGAGACAGGCACCTATGGCTACACCTTC. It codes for CSVGETGTYGYTF.